This TCR beta chain was recorded in a study of cytomegalovirus exposure and HLA in healthy donors. Background on the study: In an early release, HLA-typed donors contributed some 82 million unique TCR sequences.

The study ran its PCR with 60 Vbeta and 13 Jbeta primers. Only in-frame clones appear in the TCRdb table, and some are missing; sequencing was by immunoSEQ multiplex PCR. The sample includes about 150,000 clones, nearly 85% of them seen just once. Trimming stripped 1 base from V and 3 bases from J, with 10 bases between. The germline CDR1 and CDR2 sequences are KGHSH and LQKENI. The CDR3 has 14 residues. Of note for this clone: Its antigen is undetermined.

Study-wide findings and caveats: Cytomegalovirus association was listed for 170 or so TCR beta chains.

Sample: PBMCs. This sequence originates from a male donor in good health and CMV-seronegative. The chain has TRBV18 and TRBJ2-7; D is unresolved. This CDR3 is CASSPRLGLYEQYF. DNA for the CDR3: TGTGCCAGCTCACCACGTCTAGGCCTCTACGAGCAGTACTTC.